This record looks at one T cell receptor (beta chain) sequence and its context. Its antigen is unidentified. This entry is derived from a study of T-cell reconstitution after alpha-beta-depleted transplantation in children. The study, taken as a whole, reports: Reports say that about two months after transplant, the alpha-beta T cells came out of several hundred graft clones that had expanded. Counts and diversity of T cells one year after transplant came mostly from newly produced T cells. Where some patients showed high TCRbeta diversity at day 60, it came from recipient T cells and thymic progenitors that had survived.

Trimming at V came to 5 bases and at J to 0 bases, leaving 8 bases not matched to a gene. This CDR3 is built from 16 residues. In germline, CDR1 is SGHVS, CDR2 FNYEAQ. Construction of the TCRbeta library involved unique molecular identifiers. TCRdb reprocessed the PCR reads via MiXCR and lists one record per CDR3 protein. The data contain around 800,000 distinct CDR3 sequences, around 17% of them singletons. The clonotype comes from a male patient younger than 18 who had a stem cell transplant for acute lymphoblastic leukemia, so the T cells may come from the graft donor. Sequencing used PBMCs, mostly from graft donor cells, obtained 360 days after TCRalphabeta/CD19-depleted stem cell transplant. The chain recombines TRBV7-6 with TRBJ2-3; 7 nucleotides line up with TRBD1. CDR3 protein: CASSVRQGSSTDTQYF. The CDR3 region has the DNA TGTGCCAGCAGCGTCAGACAGGGTTCTAGCACAGATACGCAGTATTTT.